This T cell receptor beta chain is drawn from a study of cytomegalovirus exposure and HLA in healthy donors. The CDR3 totals 15 residues. The PCR contained 60 Vbeta and 13 Jbeta primers. Assay: immunoSEQ multiplex PCR; the TCRdb copy retains only in-frame clones and omits some. The sample shows some 140,000 clones, 65% to 80% of them seen only once. Sequenced: PBMCs. The V call is TRBV12-2, the J call TRBJ2-5; TRBD1, the table's D call, lacks a check against the DNA. TRBV12-2 is noted as a pseudogene. This TCR derives from a man aged 35 to 55 in good health and CMV-seronegative. This chain's CDR3 is CASRSDRGGEETQYF. In DNA, the CDR3 is TGTGCAAGTCGCTCGGACAGGGGGGGCGAAGAGACCCAGTACTTC.